The following is a T cell receptor beta chain sequence with its context. Its antigen is currently not known. No clone much larger than this one lies a single base away; base qualities are absent. The sample belongs to a study of technical replicates of blood from a handful of donors (dated by TCRdb to about 2017). From the cysteine up to the phenylalanine, the CDR3 has a length of 15 residues. Only the CDR3 DNA is retained, 45 bases long and in frame from the first base. As encoded in the germline V gene, CDR1 is MNHEY while CDR2 is SVGAGI. Trimming takes 6 bases from V and 7 bases from J, and the germline ends sit 21 bases apart. The library was generated by the immunoSEQ multiplex PCR assay. As stored in TCRdb, this immuneACCESS dataset retains in-frame rearrangements with V and J assigned. A fraction of the clones does not appear; measured against another copy, unresolved V genes explain less than half of the discrepancy, and the remainder lacks a known reason. This sample holds 70,000 to 95,000 clones; approximately 94% were observed only once. The top ten constitute 0.24% of the sample.

The chain joins TRBV6-5 to TRBJ1-2, with a weak D call of TRBD1 (6 bases match). Input material: T cells isolated from PBMCs. The clonotype was recovered from a human donor in good health. Here is the DNA: TGTGCCAGCAGCCGAACGGGGGGCCGGATCGGTGGCTACACCTTC. Its amino acids are CASSRTGGRIGGYTF.